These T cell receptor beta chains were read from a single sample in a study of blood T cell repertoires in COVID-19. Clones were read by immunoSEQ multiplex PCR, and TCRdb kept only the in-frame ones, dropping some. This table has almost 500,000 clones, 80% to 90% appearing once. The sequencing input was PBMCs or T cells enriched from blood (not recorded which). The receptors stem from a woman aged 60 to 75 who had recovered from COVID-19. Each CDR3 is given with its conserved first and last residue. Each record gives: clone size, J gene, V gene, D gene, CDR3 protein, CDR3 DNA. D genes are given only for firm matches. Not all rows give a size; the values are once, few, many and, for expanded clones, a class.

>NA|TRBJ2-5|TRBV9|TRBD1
CASSVEQGFGETQYF
TGTGCCAGCAGCGTAGAACAGGGGTTCGGGGAGACCCAGTACTTC
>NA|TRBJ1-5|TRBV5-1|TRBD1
CASSLGTANNQPQHF
TGCGCCAGCAGCCTAGGGACAGCGAACAATCAGCCCCAGCATTTT
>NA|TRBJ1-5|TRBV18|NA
CASSPYRANSNQPQHF
TGTGCCAGCTCACCCTACAGGGCCAATAGCAATCAGCCCCAGCATTTT
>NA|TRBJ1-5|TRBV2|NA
CASSGASLSNQPQHF
TGTGCCAGCAGTGGAGCATCCCTTAGCAATCAGCCCCAGCATTTT
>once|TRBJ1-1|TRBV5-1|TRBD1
CASRYAGGGTEAFF
TGCGCCAGCAGATACGCAGGGGGCGGAACTGAAGCTTTCTTT
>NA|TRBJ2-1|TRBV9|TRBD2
CASSVDRGGYNEQFF
TGTGCCAGCAGCGTAGATCGGGGGGGATACAATGAGCAGTTCTTC
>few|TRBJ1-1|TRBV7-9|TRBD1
CASSLGGQGTKVREAFF
TGTGCCAGCAGCTTAGGAGGACAGGGAACGAAAGTGCGCGAAGCTTTCTTT
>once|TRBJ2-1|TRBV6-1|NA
CASSDGGTGRSEQFF
TGTGCCAGCAGTGATGGGGGGACTGGGCGGAGTGAGCAGTTCTTC
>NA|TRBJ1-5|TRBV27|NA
CASSPFKGSNQPQHF
TGTGCCAGCAGTCCCTTCAAGGGGTCTAATCAGCCCCAGCATTTT
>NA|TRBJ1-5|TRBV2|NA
CASSVSGRDQPQHF
TGTGCCAGCAGTGTATCAGGGCGAGATCAGCCCCAGCATTTT
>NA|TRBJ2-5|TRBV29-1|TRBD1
CSVELGQGRRETQYF
TGCAGCGTTGAACTCGGACAGGGGAGGCGAGAGACCCAGTACTTC
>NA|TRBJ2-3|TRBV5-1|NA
CASSLASGFTDTQYF
TGCGCCAGCAGCTTGGCCTCCGGTTTCACAGATACGCAGTATTTT
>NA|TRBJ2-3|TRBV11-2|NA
CASSLVTGAPTDTQYF
TGTGCCAGCAGCTTAGTCACAGGAGCCCCCACAGATACGCAGTATTTT
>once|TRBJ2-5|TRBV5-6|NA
CASSPVNGETQYF
TGTGCCAGCAGCCCGGTCAATGGAGAGACCCAGTACTTC
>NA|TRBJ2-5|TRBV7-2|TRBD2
CASSGRAGGFQETQYF
TGTGCCAGCAGCGGACGAGCGGGGGGGTTCCAAGAGACCCAGTACTTC
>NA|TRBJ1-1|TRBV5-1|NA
CASSLSQLNTEAFF
TGCGCCAGCAGCTTGTCACAGTTGAACACTGAAGCTTTCTTT
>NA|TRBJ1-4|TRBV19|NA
CASSIRQDSGKLFF
TGTGCCAGTAGTATTCGACAGGATAGTGGAAAACTGTTTTTT
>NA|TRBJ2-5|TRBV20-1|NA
CSASSPGETQYF
TGCAGTGCTAGTTCCCCCGGGGAGACCCAGTACTTC
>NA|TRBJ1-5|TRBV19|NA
CASSIGGGVGNQPQHF
TGTGCCAGTAGTATAGGGGGGGGTGTAGGCAATCAGCCCCAGCATTTT
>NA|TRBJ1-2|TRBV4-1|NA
CASSQDHRDYGYTF
TGCGCCAGCAGCCAAGATCACAGAGACTATGGCTACACCTTC
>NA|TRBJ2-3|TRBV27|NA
CASSLVGAGTDTQYF
TGTGCCAGCAGTTTAGTGGGGGCGGGCACAGATACGCAGTATTTT
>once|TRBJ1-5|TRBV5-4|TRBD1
CASSFKGQNQPQHF
TGTGCCAGCAGCTTTAAGGGACAGAATCAGCCCCAGCATTTT
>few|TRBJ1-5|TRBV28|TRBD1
CASSWGDSSQPQHF
TGTGCCAGCAGTTGGGGGGACAGTTCTCAGCCCCAGCATTTT
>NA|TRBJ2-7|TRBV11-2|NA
CASSPLRGRNEQYF
TGTGCCAGCAGCCCTCTTCGGGGAAGGAACGAGCAGTACTTC
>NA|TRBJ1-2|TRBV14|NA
CASSPYSYGYTF
TGTGCCAGCAGCCCATACTCTTATGGCTACACCTTC
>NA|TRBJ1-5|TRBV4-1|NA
CASSQEGGFRQPQHF
TGCGCCAGCAGCCAAGAAGGGGGATTTCGGCAGCCCCAGCATTTT
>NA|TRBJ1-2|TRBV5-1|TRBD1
CASSPGQGKLGYTF
TGCGCCAGCAGCCCAGGACAGGGGAAGTTGGGCTACACCTTC
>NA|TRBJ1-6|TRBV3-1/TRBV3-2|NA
CASSQGSRSNSPLHF
TGTGCCAGCAGCCAAGGATCCAGAAGTAATTCACCCCTCCACTTT
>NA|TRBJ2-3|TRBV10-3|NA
CAISESSAGAGDTQYF
TGTGCCATCAGTGAGTCATCTGCGGGGGCCGGGGATACGCAGTATTTT
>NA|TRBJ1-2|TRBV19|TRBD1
CASTTSDRVRGYTF
TGTGCCAGTACCACGAGCGACAGGGTCCGCGGCTACACCTTC
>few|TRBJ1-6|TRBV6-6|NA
CATTPGGYNSPLHF
TGTGCCACCACGCCGGGGGGCTATAATTCACCCCTCCACTTT
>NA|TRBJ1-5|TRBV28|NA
CASSLLDRSQPQHF
TGTGCCAGCAGTTTATTGGACAGAAGTCAGCCCCAGCATTTT
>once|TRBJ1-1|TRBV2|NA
CASSSQGLNTEAFF
TGTGCCAGCAGTTCCCAGGGGTTGAACACTGAAGCTTTCTTT
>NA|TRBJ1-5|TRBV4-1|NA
CASSQAWTLRGQPQHF
TGCGCCAGCAGCCAGGCATGGACCCTCCGGGGGCAGCCCCAGCATTTT
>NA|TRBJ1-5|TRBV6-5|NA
CASRIGDNQPQHF
TGTGCCAGCCGCATAGGGGACAATCAGCCCCAGCATTTT
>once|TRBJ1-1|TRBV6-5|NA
CASTVWDTNTEAFF
TGTGCCAGCACGGTCTGGGACACGAACACTGAAGCTTTCTTT
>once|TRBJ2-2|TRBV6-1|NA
CASSEYPAGTGELFF
TGTGCCAGCAGTGAATACCCGGCGGGGACCGGGGAGCTGTTTTTT
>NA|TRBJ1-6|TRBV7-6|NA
CASSLGGDNSPLHF
TGTGCCAGCAGCCTCGGGGGTGATAATTCACCCCTCCACTTT
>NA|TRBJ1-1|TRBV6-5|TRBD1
CASSRQGNTEAFF
TGTGCCAGCAGTAGACAGGGGAACACTGAAGCTTTCTTT
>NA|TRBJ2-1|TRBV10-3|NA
CAISGGSPNNEQFF
TGTGCCATCAGTGGCGGCAGCCCGAACAATGAGCAGTTCTTC
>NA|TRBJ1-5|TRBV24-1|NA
CATSDTLRGTDQPQHF
TGTGCCACCAGTGATACCCTGCGGGGTACCGATCAGCCCCAGCATTTT
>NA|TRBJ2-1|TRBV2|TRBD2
CASSDLASGGNEQFF
TGTGCCAGCAGTGATTTGGCTAGCGGGGGAAACGAGCAGTTCTTC
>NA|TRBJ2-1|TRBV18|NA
CASSAYRAPYNEQFF
TGTGCCAGCTCGGCCTACAGGGCCCCCTACAATGAGCAGTTCTTC
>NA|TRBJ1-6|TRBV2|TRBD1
CASRDYRGGNNSPLHF
TGTGCCAGCAGGGATTACAGGGGGGGAAACAATTCACCCCTCCACTTT
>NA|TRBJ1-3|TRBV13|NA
CASSPRGSGNTIYF
TGTGCCAGCAGCCCCCGGGGGTCTGGAAACACCATATATTTT
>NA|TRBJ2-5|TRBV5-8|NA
CASSWAQYQETQYF
TGTGCCAGCAGCTGGGCCCAGTACCAAGAGACCCAGTACTTC
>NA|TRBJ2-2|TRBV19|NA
CASSIRQVHGELFF
TGTGCCAGTAGTATTCGACAGGTCCACGGGGAGCTGTTTTTT
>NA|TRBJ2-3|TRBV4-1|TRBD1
CASSQHRQGTLADTQYF
TGCGCCAGCAGCCAACACCGACAGGGGACTCTAGCAGATACGCAGTATTTT
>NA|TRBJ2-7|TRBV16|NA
CATALQASYEQYF
TGTGCCACCGCGCTACAGGCGTCCTACGAGCAGTACTTC
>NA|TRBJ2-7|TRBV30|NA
CAWSVQGPYEQYF
TGTGCCTGGAGTGTACAGGGACCCTACGAGCAGTACTTC
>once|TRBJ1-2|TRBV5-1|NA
CASSLLWGLNYGYTF
TGCGCCAGCAGCTTGCTGTGGGGACTTAACTATGGCTACACCTTC
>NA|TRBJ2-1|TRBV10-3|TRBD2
CAIIGLAGVYYNEQFF
TGTGCCATCATTGGACTAGCGGGGGTATATTACAATGAGCAGTTCTTC
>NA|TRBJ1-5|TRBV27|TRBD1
CASRLGQYSNQPQHF
TGTGCCAGCAGGCTGGGACAGTATAGCAATCAGCCCCAGCATTTT
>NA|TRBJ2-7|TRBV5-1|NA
CASSLRTASYEQYF
TGCGCCAGCAGCTTAAGGACAGCATCCTACGAGCAGTACTTC